This T cell receptor beta chain was profiled in a study of identical twins. TCRdb processed the 5' RACE reads anew with MiXCR; each CDR3 protein has one entry. The sample holds 500,000 to 600,000 distinct CDR3 sequences; about 20% are singletons and the top ten take 0.91%. V lost 10 bases, J lost 7 bases, and 7 bases stayed unmatched. The length of the CDR3 is 12 residues. The V gene's germline CDR1 is SGHTA and CDR2 FQGNSA. This clonotype showed up just a few times. These data were also reused for a study on T cells expressing NK-cell markers. According to that study: Seven HCMV-seropositive donors and one seronegative donor made up the eight sequenced donors.

This TCR was recovered from a woman aged 18-29 years in good health. V gene TRBV7-2 combines with J gene TRBJ1-2; the match to TRBD1 covers 9 bases. The sequenced sample consisted of CD4+ T cells sorted from blood. The CDR3 region has the DNA TGTGCCACCCGGGACAGGGTTGGTGGCTACACCTTC. It is translated as CATRDRVGGYTF.